These T cell receptor beta chains were read from a single sample in a study of T cell responses to AZD1222 COVID-19 vaccine. Clones were sequenced by immunoSEQ multiplex PCR, and TCRdb holds only the in-frame ones, with some missing. The profile shows fewer than 150,000 clones, around 86% of them singletons. The sample was peripheral blood, taken on day 0 of AZD1222 vaccination. The receptors were gathered from an adult in good health. The CDR3 runs from the conserved cysteine through the conserved F or W. The D gene is left open where the match is weak. Rows give clone size only sometimes, using once, few, many, or a class for an expanded clone.

CASSLQGAIGNEQFF	TGTGCCAGCAGCTTGCAGGGGGCAATAGGGAATGAGCAGTTCTTC	TRBJ2-1	.	TRBD1	TRBV7-9
CASSQEVPGDYNEQFF	TGCGCCAGCAGCCAAGAAGTGCCGGGAGACTACAATGAGCAGTTCTTC	TRBJ2-1	.	.	TRBV4-3
CASSADSLGYNSPLHF	TGTGCCAGTAGTGCGGACAGTCTTGGGTATAATTCACCCCTCCACTTT	TRBJ1-6	few	.	TRBV19
CASSLEAPQETQYF	TGCGCCAGCAGCTTGGAGGCTCCCCAAGAGACCCAGTACTTC	TRBJ2-5	.	.	TRBV5-1
CASSHILGRGTDTQYF	TGTGCCAGCAGCCACATACTAGGCCGGGGCACAGATACGCAGTATTTT	TRBJ2-3	.	.	TRBV3-1/TRBV3-2
CASSVLNADTQYF	TGTGCCAGCAGTGTACTAAACGCAGATACGCAGTATTTT	TRBJ2-3	.	.	TRBV12-3/TRBV12-4
CASSVASGRARETQYF	TGTGCCAGCAGCGTAGCTTCAGGGAGAGCTAGAGAGACCCAGTACTTC	TRBJ2-5	.	.	TRBV9
CASSLGIGVYEQYF	TGTGCCAGCAGCTTAGGAATAGGGGTCTACGAGCAGTACTTC	TRBJ2-7	.	.	TRBV7-2
CASSLDGWVYDSEAFF	TGTGCCAGCAGCTTGGATGGCTGGGTGTATGATAGTGAAGCTTTCTTT	TRBJ1-1	once	.	TRBV5-6
CASTGLAGGVHNEQFF	TGCGCCAGCACGGGACTAGCGGGGGGGGTTCACAATGAGCAGTTCTTC	TRBJ2-1	.	TRBD2	TRBV10-2
CASSQEGATEAFF	TGCGCCAGCAGCCAAGAGGGGGCCACTGAAGCTTTCTTT	TRBJ1-1	few	.	TRBV4-3
CASSPGEKLFF	TGTGCCAGCTCACCCGGTGAAAAACTGTTTTTT	TRBJ1-4	.	.	TRBV18
CASMTYTEAFF	TGTGCCAGCATGACGTACACTGAAGCTTTCTTT	TRBJ1-1	.	.	TRBV7-8
CASSHPARGPGANVLTF	TGCGCCAGCAGCCACCCGGCGAGGGGGCCTGGGGCCAACGTCCTGACTTTC	TRBJ2-6	.	TRBD1	TRBV4-1
CASSPNRRPSNYGYTF	TGTGCCAGCTCACCGAACAGGAGGCCCTCTAACTATGGCTACACCTTC	TRBJ1-2	.	.	TRBV18
CASSQAGRGYEQYF	TGCGCCAGCAGCCAAGCCGGCAGGGGCTACGAGCAGTACTTC	TRBJ2-7	.	.	TRBV4-1
CATRGQVSSYEQYF	TGTGCCACTAGGGGGCAGGTGAGCTCCTACGAGCAGTACTTC	TRBJ2-7	.	TRBD1	TRBV2
CASSPGQDTYNEQFF	TGTGCCAGCTCACCAGGCCAGGATACCTACAATGAGCAGTTCTTC	TRBJ2-1	.	.	TRBV18
CASSPQGQGQPEAFF	TGTGCCAGCAGCCCGCAGGGGCAGGGGCAACCTGAAGCTTTCTTT	TRBJ1-1	.	.	TRBV5-6
CASGPNQPQHF	TGTGCTAGTGGCCCAAATCAGCCCCAGCATTTT	TRBJ1-5	.	.	TRBV12-5
CASSRLDIGSGNTIYF	TGCGCCAGCAGCCGACTTGATATCGGCTCTGGAAACACCATATATTTT	TRBJ1-3	.	.	TRBV5-1
CASSPNSGANVLTF	TGTGCCAGTAGTCCGAACTCTGGGGCCAACGTCCTGACTTTC	TRBJ2-6	.	.	TRBV19
CASSYGYSSYNEQFF	TGTGCCAGCAGTTACGGTTATAGCTCCTACAATGAGCAGTTCTTC	TRBJ2-1	.	.	TRBV6-5